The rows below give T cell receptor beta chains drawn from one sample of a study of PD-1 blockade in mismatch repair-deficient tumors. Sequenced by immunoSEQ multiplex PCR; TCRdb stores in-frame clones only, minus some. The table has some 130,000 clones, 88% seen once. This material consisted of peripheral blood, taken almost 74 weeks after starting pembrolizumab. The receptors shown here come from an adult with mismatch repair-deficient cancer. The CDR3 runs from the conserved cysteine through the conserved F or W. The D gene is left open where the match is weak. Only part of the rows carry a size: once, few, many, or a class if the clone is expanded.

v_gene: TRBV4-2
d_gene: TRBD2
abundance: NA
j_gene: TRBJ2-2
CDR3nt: TGTGCCAGCAGATCGGGGGGCGGGGAGCTGTTTTTT
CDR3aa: CASRSGGGELFF

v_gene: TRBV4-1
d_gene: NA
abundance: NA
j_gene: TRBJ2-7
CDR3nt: TGCGCCAGCAGCCAAGGCGGGGCCTACGAGCAGTACTTC
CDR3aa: CASSQGGAYEQYF

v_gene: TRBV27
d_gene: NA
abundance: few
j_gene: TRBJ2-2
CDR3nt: TGTGCCAGCACCCGTGGGCTCACCGGGGAGCTGTTTTTT
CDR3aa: CASTRGLTGELFF

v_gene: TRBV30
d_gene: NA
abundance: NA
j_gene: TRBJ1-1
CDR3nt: TGTGCCTGGAACAAGCTGAACACTGAAGCTTTCTTT
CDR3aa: CAWNKLNTEAFF

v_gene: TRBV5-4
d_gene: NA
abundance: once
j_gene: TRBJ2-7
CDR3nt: TGTGCCAGCAGCTTGAAAGGGTACAACGAGCAGTACTTC
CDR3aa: CASSLKGYNEQYF

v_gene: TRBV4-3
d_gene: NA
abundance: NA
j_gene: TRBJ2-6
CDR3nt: TGCGCCAGCAGCCAAGGATTGTCCTCTGGGGCCAACGTCCTGACTTTC
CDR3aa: CASSQGLSSGANVLTF

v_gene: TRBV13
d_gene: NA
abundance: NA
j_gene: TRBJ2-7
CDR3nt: TGTGCCAGCAGCTACGACAGGTTCCCCTACGAGCAGTACTTC
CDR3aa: CASSYDRFPYEQYF

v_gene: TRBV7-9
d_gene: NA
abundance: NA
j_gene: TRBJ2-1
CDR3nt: TGTGCCAGCAGCGCTCGATGGGGTAGGAAGCAGTTCTTC
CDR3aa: CASSARWGRKQFF

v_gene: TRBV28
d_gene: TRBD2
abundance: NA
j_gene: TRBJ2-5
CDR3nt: TGTGCCAGCAGTTACCCCGCCCTTTGGACTAGCGGGACGGAGACCCAGTACTTC
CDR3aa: CASSYPALWTSGTETQYF

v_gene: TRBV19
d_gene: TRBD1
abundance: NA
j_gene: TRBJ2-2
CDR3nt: TGTGCCAGTAGTACCGGGACAGGGTACCGCGGGGAGCTGTTTTTT
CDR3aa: CASSTGTGYRGELFF

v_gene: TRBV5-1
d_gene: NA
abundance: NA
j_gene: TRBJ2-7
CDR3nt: TGCGCCAGCAGCCCCGACAGCTCCTACGAGCAGTACTTC
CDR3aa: CASSPDSSYEQYF

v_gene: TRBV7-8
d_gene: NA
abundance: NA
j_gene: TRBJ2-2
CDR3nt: TGTGCCAGCAGCGCGGTACGCGGTTTTGCCGGGGAGCTGTTTTTT
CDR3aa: CASSAVRGFAGELFF

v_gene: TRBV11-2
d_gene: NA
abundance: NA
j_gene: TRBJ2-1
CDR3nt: TGTGCCAGCAGCTTAGTCAGAGAACCTGCGGTGGAGCAGTTCTTC
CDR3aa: CASSLVREPAVEQFF

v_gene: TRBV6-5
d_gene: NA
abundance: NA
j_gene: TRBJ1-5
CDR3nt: TGTGCCAGCAGTCACCGGGACAGCAATCAGCCCCAGCATTTT
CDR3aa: CASSHRDSNQPQHF

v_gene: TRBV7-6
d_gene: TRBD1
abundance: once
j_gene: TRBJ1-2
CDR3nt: TGTGCCAGCAGCTTATCGGAGGGGGCGCAGGGCTACACCTTC
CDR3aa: CASSLSEGAQGYTF

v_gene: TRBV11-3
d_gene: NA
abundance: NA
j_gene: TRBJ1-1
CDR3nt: TGTGCCAGCAGCTTAGATTTCGAGGGCTTGAACACTGAAGCTTTCTTT
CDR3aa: CASSLDFEGLNTEAFF

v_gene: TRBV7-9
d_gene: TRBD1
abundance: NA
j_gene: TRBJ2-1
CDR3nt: TGTGCCAGCAGCCACAGGACAGGGGGCTCCCATGAGCAGTTCTTC
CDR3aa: CASSHRTGGSHEQFF

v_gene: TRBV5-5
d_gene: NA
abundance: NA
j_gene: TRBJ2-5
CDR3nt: TGTGCCAGCAGCTGGGGTCGGGGTTGGGCCCAGTACTTC
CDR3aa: CASSWGRGWAQYF

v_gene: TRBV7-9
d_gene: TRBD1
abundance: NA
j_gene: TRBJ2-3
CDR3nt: TGTGCCAGCATGGGACAGGGGAGCACAGATACGCAGTATTTT
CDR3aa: CASMGQGSTDTQYF

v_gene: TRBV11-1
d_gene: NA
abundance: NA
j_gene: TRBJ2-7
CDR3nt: TGTGCCAGCAGCCAAGAAGGCTTGTGGCTAGCAGGCAACTACGAGCAGTACTTC
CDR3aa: CASSQEGLWLAGNYEQYF

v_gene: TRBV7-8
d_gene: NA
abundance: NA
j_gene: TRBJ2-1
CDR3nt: TGTGCCAGCAGCTTAAATTCAGGGATGGGTGAGCAGTTCTTC
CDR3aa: CASSLNSGMGEQFF

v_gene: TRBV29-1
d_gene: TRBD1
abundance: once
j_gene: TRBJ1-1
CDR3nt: TGCAGCGTTGCGACAGGGATGAACACTGAAGCTTTCTTT
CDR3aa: CSVATGMNTEAFF

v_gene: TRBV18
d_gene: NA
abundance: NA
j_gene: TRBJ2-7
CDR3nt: TGTGCCAGCTCTCCCCTAGGTCTCACCTACGAGCAGTACTTC
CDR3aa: CASSPLGLTYEQYF

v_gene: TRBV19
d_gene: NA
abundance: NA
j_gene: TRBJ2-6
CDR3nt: TGTGCCAGTAGTAGACACCTAAGGCGAATCTCTGGGGCCAACGTCCTGACTTTC
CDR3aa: CASSRHLRRISGANVLTF

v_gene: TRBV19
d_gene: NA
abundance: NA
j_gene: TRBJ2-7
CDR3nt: TGTGCCAGTAGTATTCGCGGAGTCAGCTCCTACGAGCAGTACTTC
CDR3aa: CASSIRGVSSYEQYF

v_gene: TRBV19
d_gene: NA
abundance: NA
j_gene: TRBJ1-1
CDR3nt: TGTGCCAGTACGGACCTCGGAGGGCCGAACACTGAAGCTTTCTTT
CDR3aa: CASTDLGGPNTEAFF

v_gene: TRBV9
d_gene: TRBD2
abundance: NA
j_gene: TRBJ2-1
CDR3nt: TGTACCAGCAGCGTAAGCGGGAGGGCCAGCGATGAGCAGTTCTTC
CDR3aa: CTSSVSGRASDEQFF

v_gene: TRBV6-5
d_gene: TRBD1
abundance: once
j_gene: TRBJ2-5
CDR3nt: TGTGCCAGCAATTACCTTGACAGGGGTAAAGAGACCCAGTACTTC
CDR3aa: CASNYLDRGKETQYF

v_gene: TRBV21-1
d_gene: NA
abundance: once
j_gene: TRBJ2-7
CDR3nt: TGTGCCAGCCCGGGCCAAGGGAGCCACGAGCAGTACTTC
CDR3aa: CASPGQGSHEQYF